Shown below are 30 T cell receptor beta chains from a single sample sequenced in a study of shared clonotypes between healthy human individuals. The repertoire was sequenced with immunoSEQ multiplex PCR; TCRdb's copy has only in-frame clones and lacks some. The table has roughly 650,000 clones, around 96% seen once. Naive CD8 cells, CD45RO-negative and positively selected for CCR7, excluded terminally differentiated effector memory CD45RA+ cells. The sample was naive CD8+ T cells sorted from blood. The source of these receptors is a woman aged 30 to 39 in good health.

The V call is TRBV28, the J call TRBJ1-2; weak D call: TRBD1 (5 bases). From germline, CDR1 is MDHEN and CDR2 SYDVKM. The V and J ends lost 7 bases and 4 bases respectively, with 16 bases between them. CDR3 size: 14 residues. The CDR3 nucleotides are TGTGCCAGCAACAGGAATGAGTTCGGCTATGGCTACACCTTC. This codes for CASNRNEFGYGYTF.

The gene calls are TRBV30 and TRBJ2-7; 10 bases line up with TRBD2. The length of the CDR3 is 13 residues. Germline CDR1 is GTSNPN and CDR2 is SVGIG (reference sequence). The trim removed 5 bases at V and 4 bases at J, leaving 5 bases unmatched. The DNA for the CDR3 is TGTGCCTGGGATGGACTAGCGGAGTACGAGCAGTACTTC. This gives the protein CAWDGLAEYEQYF. Filled out from reference TRBV30 and TRBJ2-7, the complete variable domain reads SQTIHQWPATLVQPVGSPLSLECTVEGTSNPNLYWYRQAAGRGLQLLFYSVGIGQISSEVPQNLSASRPQDRQFILSSKKLLLSDSGFYLCAWDGLAEYEQYFGPGTRLTVT.

The table lists this clone with a count of one. This rearrangement joins TRBV14 to TRBJ2-5, with TRBD2 matching 8 bases. Trimming cost V 4 bases and J 7 bases; bases outside gene matches: 14. There are 16 residues in the CDR3. Per germline, CDR1 SGHDN and CDR2 FVKESK. The CDR3 here is CASSPLPAGVRGTQYF. The CDR3 bases are TGTGCCAGCAGCCCTCTTCCAGCGGGAGTTAGAGGGACCCAGTACTTC.

The chain is built from TRBV4-2 and TRBJ2-7, with TRBD2 identical over 8 bases. J was trimmed by 4 bases and V by 7 bases; bases with no gene match: 9. CDR3 length equals 14 residues. CDR1 is LGHNA and CDR2 is YNFKEQ in the germline V gene. CDR3 region: CASTPSGRSYEQYF. Here the CDR3 DNA reads TGTGCCAGCACCCCAAGCGGGAGAAGTTACGAGCAGTACTTC.

The chain carries TRBV28 and TRBJ2-1, with 11 bases that match TRBD2. This CDR3 comprises 18 residues. CDR1 and CDR2 from the germline V gene are MDHEN and SYDVKM. With V trimmed by 4 bases and J by 3 bases, 11 bases remained unmatched. CDR3 amino acids: CASSSGLADSYYYNEQFF. In nucleotides, the CDR3 is TGTGCCAGCAGTTCGGGACTAGCGGACTCTTACTACTACAATGAGCAGTTCTTC.

The V gene is TRBV27, the J gene TRBJ2-7; 8 positions agree with TRBD2. With 8 bases clipped from V and 1 base from J, the junction kept 4 bases outside the gene matches. Germline V gene sequence: CDR1 MNHEY, CDR2 SMNVEV (reference sequence). This CDR3 is built from 13 residues. The DNA for the CDR3 is TGTGCCAGCGGTACTAGCGGTTCCTACGAGCAGTACTTC. It yields the protein CASGTSGSYEQYF.

The chain couples TRBV28 to TRBJ1-4, with 7 bases fitting TRBD1. The J segment lost 7 bases and the V segment lost 5 bases, leaving 10 bases of the junction unmatched. Germline CDR1 and CDR2: MDHEN and SYDVKM. The CDR3 totals 15 residues. As DNA, the CDR3 is TGTGCCAGCAGTCCCTCGGACAGGTCCAGTGAAAAACTGTTTTTT. Translated: CASSPSDRSSEKLFF.

V and J are TRBV7-9 and TRBJ2-1; 8 bases align to TRBD2. Looked up from germline, CDR1 is SEHNR and CDR2 is FQNEAQ (reference sequence). V was clipped by 4 bases and J by 8 bases; unmatched bases: 10. The length of the CDR3 is 15 residues. CDR3 region: CASSYLAGHYHEQFF. Written as DNA, the CDR3 is TGTGCCAGCAGCTATCTAGCGGGCCATTACCATGAGCAGTTCTTC.

The rearrangement joins TRBV10-3 to TRBJ2-7; 8 nucleotides line up with TRBD1. V lost 6 bases, J lost 0 bases, and 4 bases stayed unmatched. The CDR3 runs 14 residues. Germline values: CDR1 ENHRY, CDR2 SYGVKD. DNA for the CDR3: TGTGCCATCAGCGGACAGGGAAGCTCCTACGAGCAGTACTTC. This gives the protein CAISGQGSSYEQYF.

The chain combines TRBV7-9 with TRBJ2-1, with D perhaps TRBD1 or TRBD2 (5 bases each). The CDR3 extends over 17 amino acids. V was shortened by 2 bases and J by 0 bases, with 14 bases between the two germline ends. Germline CDR1 is SEHNR and CDR2 is FQNEAQ (reference sequence). Here the CDR3 reads CASSLFPRDLSYNEQFF. The CDR3 DNA sequence: TGTGCCAGCAGCTTATTCCCCCGGGACCTCTCCTACAATGAGCAGTTCTTC.

The chain links TRBV4-1 to TRBJ2-7; a possible D gene is TRBD2 (5 bases). This CDR3 has 14 residues. Between the trimmed V and J ends, which lost 1 base and 4 bases, there was a span of 11 bases. Germline assignment: CDR1 MGHRA and CDR2 YSYEKL. As DNA, the CDR3 is TGCGCCAGCAGCCAAGGGACGGGGAAGTACGAGCAGTACTTC. Its protein product is CASSQGTGKYEQYF.

The chain carries TRBV19 and TRBJ2-3, with a tentative D call TRBD1 (6 bases). The germline V gene encodes CDR1 LNHDA and CDR2 SQIVND (reference sequence). The V end was cut by 5 bases, the J end by 4 bases, with 13 bases between. This CDR3 region has 14 residues. The chain's CDR3 is CASSSWGLADTQYF. CDR3 coding DNA: TGTGCCAGTAGTTCCTGGGGGCTAGCAGATACGCAGTATTTT.

V and J are TRBV11-3 and TRBJ2-7; either TRBD1 or TRBD2 may fit D (5 bases each). V lost 3 bases to trimming and J lost 13 bases, with 13 bases between them. The germline gives CDR1 SGHNT, CDR2 YENEEA. This CDR3 has 11 residues. CDR3: CASSLAGTEYF. The CDR3 bases are TGTGCCAGCAGCTTGGCCGGGACCGAATACTTC.

V usage is TRBV25-1 and J usage is TRBJ2-7, with 9 bases that match TRBD2. The CDR3 consists of 15 residues. CDR1 is MGHDK and CDR2 is SYGVNS in the germline V gene. V was pared by 1 base and J by 3 bases, with 4 bases of the junction left unmatched. The CDR3 region has the DNA TGTGCCAGCAGTGAATTCGGGACTAGCTTCTACGAGCAGTACTTC. Its translation is CASSEFGTSFYEQYF.

The chain has TRBV5-1 and TRBJ1-5; D gene ambiguous. Germline V lookup: CDR1 SGHRS, CDR2 YFSETQ. The CDR3 consists of 13 residues. Trimming removed 2 bases at V and 9 bases at J, with 12 bases between. CDR3 in DNA: TGCGCCAGCAGCTTTTGGATAGGATTGCCCCAGCATTTT. This encodes CASSFWIGLPQHF.

The chain links TRBV5-1 to TRBJ2-7, with no clear D. CDR3 size: 15 residues. CDR1 is SGHRS, CDR2 YFSETQ, per germline. V shed 0 bases and J shed 10 bases, with 20 bases lying between them. The CDR3 nucleotides read TGCGCCAGCAGCTTGGAAGACCCTTTACCTACGGACCAGTACTTC. Translation gives CASSLEDPLPTDQYF.

The chain joins TRBV7-6 to TRBJ2-1, with TRBD2 as a possible D gene (6 bases). The V gene's germline CDR1 is SGHVS and CDR2 FNYEAQ. The CDR3 is 14 amino acids. V was trimmed by 5 bases and J by 2 bases, leaving 10 bases between them. The CDR3 sequence is CASSAGYTYNEQFF. In DNA, the CDR3 is TGTGCCAGCAGCGCGGGGTATACCTACAATGAGCAGTTCTTC. Filled out from reference TRBV7-6 and TRBJ2-1, the complete variable domain reads GAGVSQSPRYKVTKRGQDVALRCDPISGHVSLYWYRQALGQGPEFLTYFNYEAQQDKSGLPNDRFSAERPEGSISTLTIQRTEQRDSAMYRCASSAGYTYNEQFFGPGTRLTVL.

The gene calls are TRBV11-2 and TRBJ1-4; D remains unclear. V was pared by 6 bases and J by 5 bases, with 16 bases between. In germline, CDR1 is SGHAT, CDR2 FQNNGV. The CDR3 is 15 residues long. The CDR3 nucleotides read TGTGCCAGCAGACGACCCGGTCGGAAGAATGAAAAACTGTTTTTT. Amino acids: CASRRPGRKNEKLFF.

The chain combines TRBV27 with TRBJ1-1; D remains unclear. The CDR3 length is 14 residues. CDR1 and CDR2 from the germline V gene are MNHEY and SMNVEV (reference sequence). Deletions cut 3 bases from V and 3 bases from J, with 11 bases between. CDR3 sequence reads: CASSFDRSYTEAFF. In DNA form, the CDR3 reads TGTGCCAGCAGTTTCGATCGTTCTTACACTGAAGCTTTCTTT.

The chain joins TRBV5-6 to TRBJ1-1; D unresolved. Germline CDR1 is SGHDT and CDR2 is YYEEEE. V shed 2 bases and J shed 1 base, with 9 bases lying between them. The CDR3 has 14 amino acids. The CDR3 reads CASSFGPTNTEAFF. CDR3 coding DNA: TGTGCCAGCAGCTTTGGACCAACGAACACTGAAGCTTTCTTT.

V gene TRBV29-1 combines with J gene TRBJ1-2, with no clear D. This CDR3 spans 15 amino acids. Per the germline V gene, CDR1 is SQVTM and CDR2 is ANQGSEA. V lost 0 bases and J 3 bases, leaving 14 bases between the germline ends. The CDR3 sequence: CSVEDYAGLDYGYTF. The CDR3 DNA reads as TGCAGCGTTGAAGATTACGCCGGATTGGACTATGGCTACACCTTC. Full variable domain (missing parts from reference TRBV29-1 and TRBJ1-2): SAVISQKPSRDICQRGTSLTIQCQVDSQVTMMFWYRQQPGQSLTLIATANQGSEATYESGFVIDKFPISRPNLTFSTLTVSNMSPEDSSIYLCSVEDYAGLDYGYTFGSGTRLTVV.

V gene TRBV7-9 combines with J gene TRBJ2-1; possible D gene TRBD2, 7 bases. The CDR3 contains 16 residues. V shed 7 bases and J shed 7 bases, with 23 bases lying between them. Germline assignment: CDR1 SEHNR and CDR2 FQNEAQ (reference sequence). The CDR3 loop is CASTQLGAGEGNEQFF. The CDR3 DNA reads as TGTGCCAGCACCCAATTGGGGGCGGGAGAGGGGAATGAGCAGTTCTTC. The entire variable domain, with the rest obtained from reference TRBV7-9 and TRBJ2-1, is as follows: DTGVSQNPRHKITKRGQNVTFRCDPISEHNRLYWYRQTLGQGPEFLTYFQNEAQLEKSRLLSDRFSAERPKGSFSTLEIQRTEQGDSAMYLCASTQLGAGEGNEQFFGPGTRLTVL.

The chain employs TRBV11-2 and TRBJ1-2, with D maybe TRBD1 (6 bases). This CDR3 has 16 amino acids. The germline V and J ends were trimmed by 1 base and 6 bases, with 18 bases remaining between them. In germline, CDR1 is SGHAT, CDR2 FQNNGV. In DNA form, the CDR3 reads TGTGCCAGCAGCTTAGTTCCCGGGGGGCTAGGAGATGGCTACACCTTC. This sequence encodes CASSLVPGGLGDGYTF.

V usage is TRBV5-6 and J usage is TRBJ1-1; D unresolved. This CDR3 contains 16 residues. V lost 0 bases and J 4 bases, leaving 16 bases between the germline ends. Germline values: CDR1 SGHDT, CDR2 YYEEEE. As DNA, the CDR3 is TGTGCCAGCAGCTTGGACCTCGGCGAACTGGGCACTGAAGCTTTCTTT. It encodes CASSLDLGELGTEAFF. The full variable domain, its missing parts supplied by reference TRBV5-6 and TRBJ1-1, is DAGVTQSPTHLIKTRGQQVTLRCSPKSGHDTVSWYQQALGQGPQFIFQYYEEEERQRGNFPDRFSGHQFPNYSSELNVNALLLGDSALYLCASSLDLGELGTEAFFGQGTRLTVV.

The chain joins TRBV9 to TRBJ2-7, with D possibly called TRBD1 or TRBD2 (6 bases each). Germline V lookup: CDR1 SGDLS, CDR2 YYNGEE. V dropped 1 base and J dropped 5 bases, with 13 bases sitting between them. The CDR3 has 14 residues. This chain's CDR3 is CASSVSGGIDEQYF. DNA for the CDR3: TGTGCCAGCAGCGTATCCGGGGGCATCGACGAGCAGTACTTC.

The V gene is TRBV28, the J gene TRBJ2-7; D unresolved. The CDR3 is made up of 13 amino acids. The germline V and J ends were trimmed by 3 bases and 5 bases, with 11 bases remaining between them. CDR1 MDHEN and CDR2 SYDVKM come from the germline V gene. The CDR3 protein is CASSFPYRHEQYF. The CDR3 nucleotides read TGTGCCAGCAGTTTCCCCTATCGTCACGAGCAGTACTTC.

The gene calls are TRBV7-9 and TRBJ2-1; TRBD2 agrees at 10 bases. CDR1 is SEHNR and CDR2 is FQNEAQ in the germline V gene (reference sequence). Trimming removed 8 bases from V and 6 bases from J; junction bases left unmatched: 4. The CDR3 covers 13 residues. The CDR3 spells CASGLAGVNEQFF. CDR3 in DNA: TGTGCCAGCGGGCTAGCGGGAGTCAATGAGCAGTTCTTC.

DNA for the CDR3: TGTGCCAGCAGCGGAGGGACTAGCGGCGACAATGAGCAGTTCTTC. It encodes CASSGGTSGDNEQFF. The chain is built from TRBV9 and TRBJ2-1; 11 bases agree with TRBD2. This CDR3 is 15 amino acids long. With 3 bases clipped from V and 5 bases from J, the junction kept 4 bases outside the gene matches. The germline V gene has CDR1 SGDLS and CDR2 YYNGEE. The complete variable domain, with remaining parts taken from reference TRBV9 and TRBJ2-1, reads DSGVTQTPKHLITATGQRVTLRCSPRSGDLSVYWYQQSLDQGLQFLIQYYNGEERAKGNILERFSAQQFPDLHSELNLSSLELGDSALYFCASSGGTSGDNEQFFGPGTRLTVL.

The genes are TRBV4-1 and TRBJ2-4; perhaps TRBD2 as D (5 bases). The CDR3 has 15 amino acids. V shed 0 bases and J shed 5 bases, with 11 bases lying between them. In germline, CDR1 is MGHRA, CDR2 YSYEKL. The CDR3 nucleotides are TGCGCCAGCAGCCAAGACGCCCGGGGAGAAAACATTCAGTACTTC. It is translated as CASSQDARGENIQYF.

CDR3 residues: CASSLGLRSEQYF. CDR3 DNA: TGTGCCAGCAGTTTGGGACTCCGTAGCGAGCAGTACTTC. This rearrangement joins TRBV28 to TRBJ2-7; D possibly corresponds to TRBD2 (6 bases). Germline CDR1 MDHEN, CDR2 SYDVKM. V shed 3 bases and J shed 6 bases, with 12 bases lying between them. This CDR3 has 13 amino acids.